This T cell receptor beta chain is from a study of T cell changes during pregnancy in multiple sclerosis. Germline assignment: CDR1 GTSNPN and CDR2 SVGIG (reference sequence). This CDR3 contains 14 residues. The ends lost 4 bases at V and 4 bases at J; junction bases unmatched: 5. The method was immunoSEQ multiplex PCR; TCRdb's version includes in-frame clones alone and lacks a portion of them. Of fewer than 50,000 clones detected, around 90% appear once; the ten largest clones hold approximately 0.5%. The chain couples TRBV30 to TRBJ2-1, with 9 positions matching TRBD1. The specimen comprised CD4+ T cells from peripheral blood mononuclear cells, sampled in the first trimester of pregnancy. This clonotype was obtained from a female donor with multiple sclerosis, enrolled in a pregnancy study. CDR3 residues: CAWNTGTGYNEQFF. DNA of the CDR3: TGTGCCTGGAATACCGGGACAGGGTACAATGAGCAGTTCTTC.